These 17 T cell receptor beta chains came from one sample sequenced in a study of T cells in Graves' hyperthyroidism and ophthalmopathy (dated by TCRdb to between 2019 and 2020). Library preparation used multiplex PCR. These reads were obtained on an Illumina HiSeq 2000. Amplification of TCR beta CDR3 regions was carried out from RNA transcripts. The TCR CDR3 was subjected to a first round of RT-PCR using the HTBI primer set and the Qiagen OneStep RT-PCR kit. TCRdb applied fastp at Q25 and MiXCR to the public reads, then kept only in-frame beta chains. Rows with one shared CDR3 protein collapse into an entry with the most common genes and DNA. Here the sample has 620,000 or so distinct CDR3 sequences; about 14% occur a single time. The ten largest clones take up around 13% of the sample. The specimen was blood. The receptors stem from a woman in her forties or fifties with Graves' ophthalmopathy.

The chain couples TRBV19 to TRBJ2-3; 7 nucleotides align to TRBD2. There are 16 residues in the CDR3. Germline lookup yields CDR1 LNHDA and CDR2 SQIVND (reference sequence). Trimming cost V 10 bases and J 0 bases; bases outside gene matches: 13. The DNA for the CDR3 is TGTGCCACTAAACTCGTAAGCGGGACTAGCACAGATACGCAGTATTTT. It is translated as CATKLVSGTSTDTQYF. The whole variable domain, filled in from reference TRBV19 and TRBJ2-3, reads DGGITQSPKYLFRKEGQNVTLSCEQNLNHDAMYWYRQDPGQGLRLIYYSQIVNDFQKGDIAEGYSVSREKKESFPLTVTSAQKNPTAFYLCATKLVSGTSTDTQYFGPGTRLTVL.

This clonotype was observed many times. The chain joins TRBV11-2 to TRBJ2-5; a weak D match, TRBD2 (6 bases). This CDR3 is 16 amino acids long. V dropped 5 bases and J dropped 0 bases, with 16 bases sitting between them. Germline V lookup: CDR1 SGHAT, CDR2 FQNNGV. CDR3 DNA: TGTGCCAGCAGCCTCCGGGACTCGCTGTACCAAGAGACCCAGTACTTC. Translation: CASSLRDSLYQETQYF.

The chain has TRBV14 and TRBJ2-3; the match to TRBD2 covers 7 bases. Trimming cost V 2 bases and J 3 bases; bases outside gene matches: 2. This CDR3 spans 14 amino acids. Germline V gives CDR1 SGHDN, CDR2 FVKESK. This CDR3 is CASSQRTSTDTQYF. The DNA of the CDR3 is TGTGCCAGCAGCCAAAGGACTAGTACAGATACGCAGTATTTT.

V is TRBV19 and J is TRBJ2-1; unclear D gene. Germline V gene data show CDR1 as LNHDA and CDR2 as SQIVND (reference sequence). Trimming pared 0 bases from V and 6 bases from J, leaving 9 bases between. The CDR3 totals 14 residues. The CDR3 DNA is TGTGCCAGTAGTATAGATCCGACCTCCAATGAGCAGTTCTTC. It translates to CASSIDPTSNEQFF.

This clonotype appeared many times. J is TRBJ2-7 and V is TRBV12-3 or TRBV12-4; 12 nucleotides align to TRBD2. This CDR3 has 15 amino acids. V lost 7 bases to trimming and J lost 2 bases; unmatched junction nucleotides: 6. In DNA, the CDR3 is TGTGCCAGCACCGGACTAGCGGGACTCCCCTACGAGCAGTACTTC. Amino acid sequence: CASTGLAGLPYEQYF.

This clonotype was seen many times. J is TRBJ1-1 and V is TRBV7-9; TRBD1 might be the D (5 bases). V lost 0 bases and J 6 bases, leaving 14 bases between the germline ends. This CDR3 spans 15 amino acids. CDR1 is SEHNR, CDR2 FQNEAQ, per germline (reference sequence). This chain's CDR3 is CASSLAGALQSEAFF. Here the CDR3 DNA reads TGTGCCAGCAGCTTAGCAGGGGCCTTACAATCTGAAGCTTTCTTT.

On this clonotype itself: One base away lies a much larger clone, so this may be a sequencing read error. The CDR3 bases are TGTGCCAGCAGCCCGGACAGGGGAAACTACAATAAGCAGTTCTTC. It yields the protein CASSPDRGNYNKQFF. This sequence joins TRBV7-8 and TRBJ2-1, with 9 bases lining up with TRBD1. The germline CDR1 and CDR2 sequences are SGHVS and FQNEAQ. The CDR3 is 15 amino acids.

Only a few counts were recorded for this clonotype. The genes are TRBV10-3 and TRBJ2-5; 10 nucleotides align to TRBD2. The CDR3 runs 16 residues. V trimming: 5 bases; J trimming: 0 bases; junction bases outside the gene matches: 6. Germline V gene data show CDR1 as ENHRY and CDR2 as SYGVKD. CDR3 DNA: TGTGCCATCAGTAATAGCGGGAGGTCGAACCAAGAGACCCAGTACTTC. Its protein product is CAISNSGRSNQETQYF.

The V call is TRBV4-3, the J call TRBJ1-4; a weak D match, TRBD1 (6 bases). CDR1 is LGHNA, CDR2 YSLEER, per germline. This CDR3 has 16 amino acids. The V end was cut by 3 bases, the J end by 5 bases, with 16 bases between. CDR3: CASSQNSGQLNEKLFF. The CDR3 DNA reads TGCGCCAGCAGCCAGAACTCAGGACAGTTGAATGAAAAACTGTTTTTT.

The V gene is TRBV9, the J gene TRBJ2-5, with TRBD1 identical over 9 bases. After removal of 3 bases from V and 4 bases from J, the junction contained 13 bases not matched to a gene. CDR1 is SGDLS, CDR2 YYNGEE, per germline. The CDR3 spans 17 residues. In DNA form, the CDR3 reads TGTGCCAGCAGCGCCGGGTCCGGGACAGGGAATTCAGAGACCCAGTACTTC. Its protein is CASSAGSGTGNSETQYF. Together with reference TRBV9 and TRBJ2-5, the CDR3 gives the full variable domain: DSGVTQTPKHLITATGQRVTLRCSPRSGDLSVYWYQQSLDQGLQFLIQYYNGEERAKGNILERFSAQQFPDLHSELNLSSLELGDSALYFCASSAGSGTGNSETQYFGPGTRLLVL.

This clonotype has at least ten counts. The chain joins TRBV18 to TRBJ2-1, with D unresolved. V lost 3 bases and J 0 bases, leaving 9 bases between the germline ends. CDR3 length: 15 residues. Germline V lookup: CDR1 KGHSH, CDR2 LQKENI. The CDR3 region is CASSPGVSSYNEQFF. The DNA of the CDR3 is TGTGCCAGCTCACCCGGCGTTAGCTCCTACAATGAGCAGTTCTTC.

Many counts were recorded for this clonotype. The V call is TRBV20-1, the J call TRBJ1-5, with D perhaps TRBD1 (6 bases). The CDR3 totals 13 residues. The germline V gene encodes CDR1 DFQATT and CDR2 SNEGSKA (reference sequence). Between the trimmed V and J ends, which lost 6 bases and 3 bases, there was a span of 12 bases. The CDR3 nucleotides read TGCAGTGCAACCGGACAGATCAATCAGCCCCAGCATTTT. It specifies CSATGQINQPQHF.

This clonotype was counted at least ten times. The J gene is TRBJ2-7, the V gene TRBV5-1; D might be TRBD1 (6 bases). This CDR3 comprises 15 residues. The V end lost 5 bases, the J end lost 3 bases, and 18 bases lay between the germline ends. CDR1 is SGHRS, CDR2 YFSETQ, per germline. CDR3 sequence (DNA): TGCGCCAGCAGATTTACCTCAGGGGACCTCTACGAGCAGTACTTC. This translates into CASRFTSGDLYEQYF.

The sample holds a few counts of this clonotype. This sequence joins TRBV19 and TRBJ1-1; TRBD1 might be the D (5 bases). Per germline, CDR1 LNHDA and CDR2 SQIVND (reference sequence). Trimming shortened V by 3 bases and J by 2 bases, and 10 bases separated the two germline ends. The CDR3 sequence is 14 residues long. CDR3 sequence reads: CASSIGGSNTEAFF. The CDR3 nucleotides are TGTGCCAGTAGTATCGGGGGATCAAACACTGAAGCTTTCTTT.

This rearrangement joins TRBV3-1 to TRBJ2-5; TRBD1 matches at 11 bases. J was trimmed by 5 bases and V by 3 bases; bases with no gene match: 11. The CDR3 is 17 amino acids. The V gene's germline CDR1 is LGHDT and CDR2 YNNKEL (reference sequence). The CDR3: CASSQGTRTGGRETQYF. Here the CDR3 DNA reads TGTGCCAGCAGCCAGGGAACCCGGACAGGGGGCCGCGAGACCCAGTACTTC.

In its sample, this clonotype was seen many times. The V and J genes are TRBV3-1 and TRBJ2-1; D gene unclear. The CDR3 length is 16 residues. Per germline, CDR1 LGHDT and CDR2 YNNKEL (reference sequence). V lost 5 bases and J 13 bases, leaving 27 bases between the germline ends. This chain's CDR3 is CASSEALSTGRTSQFF. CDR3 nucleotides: TGTGCCAGCAGCGAAGCTCTATCTACCGGGCGAACTTCCCAGTTCTTC.

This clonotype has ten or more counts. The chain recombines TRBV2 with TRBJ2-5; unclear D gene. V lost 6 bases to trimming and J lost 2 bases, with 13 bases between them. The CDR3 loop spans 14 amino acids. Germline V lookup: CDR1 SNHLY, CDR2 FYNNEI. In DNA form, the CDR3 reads TGTGCCAGCAGGGTTGAACGTTTGCAAGAGACCCAGTACTTC. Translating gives CASRVERLQETQYF. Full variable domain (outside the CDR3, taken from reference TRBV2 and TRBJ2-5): EPEVTQTPSHQVTQMGQEVILRCVPISNHLYFYWYRQILGQKVEFLVSFYNNEISEKSEIFDDQFSVERPDGSNFTLKIRSTKLEDSAMYFCASRVERLQETQYFGPGTRLLVL.